By its share, the clone carrying this T cell receptor beta chain is large (0.1 to 1%). The antigen is unknown. Germline V gene data show CDR1 as MNHGY and CDR2 as SAAAGT. The CDR3 sequence is 15 residues long. V shed 0 bases and J shed 5 bases, with 14 bases lying between them. Treatment meaning: randomized to nivolumab then ipilimumab (arm A) or the reverse (arm B). No patient had prior DNA-damaging chemotherapy. The method was immunoSEQ multiplex PCR; TCRdb's version includes in-frame clones alone and lacks a portion of them. Of around 2,200 clones in the sample, about a sixth are singletons; the top ten hold 9% to 15%. The source of the sample is a study of sequential checkpoint blockade in melanoma. Study results and limitations: Rising tumor T-cell fraction and clonality meant about 30 times likelier benefit. Mutational load did not correlate with tumor T-cell fraction or clonality.

The chain recombines TRBV6-8 with TRBJ2-7; tentatively, D is TRBD2 (6 bases). The origin of this receptor is a human donor with melanoma. The material was tumor tissue (inferred from file names), obtained from a patient given nivolumab and ipilimumab in sequence. The CDR3 here is CASSYSPTSRDEQYF. CDR3 bases: TGTGCCAGCAGTTACTCTCCGACTAGTAGGGACGAGCAGTACTTC.